Reported below is one T cell receptor beta chain. This sample was included in a study of regulatory T cells in long-lasting Graves disease. This CDR3 is 14 amino acids long. The germline V and J ends were trimmed by 1 base and 0 bases, with 7 bases remaining between them. The germline gives CDR1 SEHNR, CDR2 FQNEAQ (reference sequence). Both iRepertoire HTBI primers and Arm-PCR of CDR3 regions were used to build the TCR beta libraries. TCRdb reanalysed the multiplex PCR reads using MiXCR and keeps one entry per CDR3 protein. The table records 510,000 or so distinct CDR3 sequences, 12% of them present only once. The time point here: newly diagnosed GD, antithyroid drugs for less than 3 months. After RNA was extracted from PBMCs, the TCR library was made from it. The same specimen was also included in a second study, on T cells in Graves' hyperthyroidism and ophthalmopathy. As that report states: Primed by the HTBI set, a first-round RT-PCR was run on the TCR CDR3.

Sequenced material: peripheral blood mononuclear cells (PBMCs), taken at new diagnosis, from a patient treated with antithyroid drugs. J is TRBJ2-7 and V is TRBV7-9, with D unclear. The clonotype was recovered from a woman in her 30s with Graves disease. CDR3 sequence reads: CASSLDTHSYEQYF. As DNA, the CDR3 is TGTGCCAGCAGCTTAGACACTCACTCCTACGAGCAGTACTTC.